One and the same sample provided the 19 T cell receptor beta chains below, sequenced in a study of blood T cell repertoires in COVID-19. Clones were sequenced by immunoSEQ multiplex PCR, and TCRdb holds only the in-frame ones, with some missing. The data contain around 160,000 clones, around 80% of them singletons. The sequenced material came from peripheral blood. The receptors were sampled from a human donor in a cohort sampled during active COVID-19.

The DNA for the CDR3 is TGTGCCAGCAGCGCTGGGGTCGGGACAGGGGGAGAAAAACTGTTTTTT. It codes for CASSAGVGTGGEKLFF. The gene calls are TRBV9 and TRBJ1-4, with TRBD1 matching over 11 bases. The CDR3 consists of 16 residues. From germline, CDR1 is SGDLS and CDR2 YYNGEE. V gave up 3 bases and J gave up 8 bases; unmatched junction bases: 9. The whole variable domain, remainder taken from reference TRBV9 and TRBJ1-4, is DSGVTQTPKHLITATGQRVTLRCSPRSGDLSVYWYQQSLDQGLQFLIQYYNGEERAKGNILERFSAQQFPDLHSELNLSSLELGDSALYFCASSAGVGTGGEKLFFGSGTQLSVL.

The chain joins TRBV3-1 (or the pseudogene TRBV3-2) to TRBJ1-1; D not certain. V lost 2 bases, J lost 1 base, and 5 bases lay in between. Germline V gene sequence: CDR1 LGHDT, CDR2 YNNKEL (reference sequence). The CDR3 extends over 13 amino acids. CDR3 DNA: TGTGCCAGCAGCCAAAAGCAGAACACTGAAGCTTTCTTT. This translates into CASSQKQNTEAFF.

The chain is built from TRBV15 and TRBJ2-2, with 11 bases lining up with TRBD1. With V trimmed by 6 bases and J by 0 bases, 9 bases remained unmatched. CDR3 length: 18 amino acids. Germline loops: CDR1 LNHNV, CDR2 YYDKDF (reference sequence). CDR3 sequence: CATSSDRGQFSNTGELFF. CDR3 in DNA: TGTGCCACCAGTTCGGACAGGGGGCAATTTTCGAACACCGGGGAGCTGTTTTTT.

V gene TRBV5-6 combines with J gene TRBJ1-1, with TRBD1 matching over 7 bases. The V gene end was trimmed by 5 bases and the J gene end by 4 bases; junction bases not matched to a gene: 8. Germline assignment: CDR1 SGHDT and CDR2 YYEEEE. The CDR3 length is 14 residues. In DNA, the CDR3 is TGTGCCAGCAGAGCCGGGACAGAATTCACTGAAGCTTTCTTT. Amino acids: CASRAGTEFTEAFF.

The rearrangement links TRBV10-3 to TRBJ2-2; 9 bases line up with TRBD1. The CDR3 contains 13 residues. The V segment lost 11 bases and the J segment 1 base; nucleotides outside the gene matches: 2. Looked up from germline, CDR1 is ENHRY and CDR2 is SYGVKD. The CDR3 loop reads CAAGQGNTGELFF. As DNA, the CDR3 is TGTGCCGCGGGACAGGGGAACACCGGGGAGCTGTTTTTT.

The rearrangement uses TRBV6-5 and TRBJ2-5, with D possibly TRBD1 on 5 matching bases. V was cut by 2 bases and J by 4 bases, with 8 bases left in between. This CDR3 spans 13 amino acids. The V gene's germline CDR1 is MNHEY and CDR2 SVGAGI. The DNA of the CDR3 is TGTGCCAGCAGTTACCCAGGGCGAGAGACCCAGTACTTC. Protein product: CASSYPGRETQYF.

The chain couples TRBV13 to TRBJ1-1, with unresolved D. The CDR3 length is 14 residues. V gave up 0 bases and J gave up 1 base, with 6 bases separating them. Germline lookup yields CDR1 PRHDT and CDR2 FYEKMQ (reference sequence). The CDR3 region has the DNA TGTGCCAGCAGCTTAGGGGCCAGGAACACTGAAGCTTTCTTT. Its translation is CASSLGARNTEAFF.

The chain has TRBV6-5 and TRBJ1-3, with D unresolved. The CDR3 spans 15 residues. Trimming removed 0 bases at V and 4 bases at J, with 10 bases between. Germline V gives CDR1 MNHEY, CDR2 SVGAGI. The CDR3 nucleotides read TGTGCCAGCAGTTACTCCCAGTTGGCCGGAAACACCATATATTTT. Translated: CASSYSQLAGNTIYF.

In this sample, this clone turned up once. The V call is TRBV3-1 (or the pseudogene TRBV3-2), the J call TRBJ1-2; unclear D gene. CDR1 and CDR2 from the germline V gene are LGHDT and YNNKEL (reference sequence). The CDR3 runs 14 residues. Trimming removed 3 bases from V and 2 bases from J, with 10 bases in between. The CDR3 spells CASSQRGNNYGYTF. The CDR3 nucleotides read TGTGCCAGCAGCCAGCGAGGAAACAACTATGGCTACACCTTC.

This clone occurred many times. V gene TRBV6-5 combines with J gene TRBJ2-1, with 8 nucleotides matching TRBD2. This CDR3 spans 14 amino acids. V dropped 7 bases and J dropped 9; count of bases not matched to a gene: 11. Germline V gene sequence: CDR1 MNHEY, CDR2 SVGAGI. CDR3 amino acids: CASKTGGRIGEQFF. Here the CDR3 DNA reads TGTGCCAGCAAAACGGGGGGGCGGATCGGTGAGCAGTTCTTC.

The rearrangement links TRBV5-1 to TRBJ1-5; TRBD1 agrees at 11 bases. Germline-derived CDR1 and CDR2 are SGHRS and YFSETQ. This CDR3 comprises 15 residues. Trimming at V came to 4 bases and at J to 6 bases, leaving 6 bases not matched to a gene. The CDR3 DNA reads as TGCGCCAGCAGCCCGTCCGGGACAGGGGGTCAGCCCCAGCATTTT. Translating it yields CASSPSGTGGQPQHF.

The chain combines TRBV10-3 with TRBJ2-1; 7 bases are shared with TRBD1. The CDR3 extends over 15 amino acids. Trimming cost V 7 bases and J 3 bases; bases outside gene matches: 9. CDR1 and CDR2 from the germline V gene are ENHRY and SYGVKD. The chain's CDR3 is CAINSDNRGYNEQFF. In nucleotides, the CDR3 is TGTGCCATCAACAGTGACAACAGGGGCTACAATGAGCAGTTCTTC.

The chain has TRBV24-1 and TRBJ1-2, with a weak D call TRBD1 (6 bases). This CDR3 comprises 14 residues. V was shortened by 2 bases and J by 3 bases, with 9 bases between the two germline ends. Germline V lookup: CDR1 KGHDR, CDR2 SFDVKD. This CDR3 is CATSDSRQDYGYTF. CDR3 DNA: TGTGCCACCAGTGATTCCAGACAGGACTATGGCTACACCTTC.

The chain joins TRBV3-1 (or the pseudogene TRBV3-2) to TRBJ2-1; possibly TRBD1 for D (6 bases). The CDR3 is made up of 14 amino acids. Germline values: CDR1 LGHDT, CDR2 YNNKEL (reference sequence). Trimming took 3 bases from V and 6 from J, leaving 12 bases between them. Here the CDR3 reads CASSHADSRNEQFF. The CDR3 DNA reads as TGTGCCAGCAGCCATGCGGACAGCCGCAATGAGCAGTTCTTC.

J is TRBJ1-2 and V is TRBV13; D unresolved. CDR3 length: 15 amino acids. V lost 5 bases, J lost 8 bases, and 21 bases lay in between. Germline lookup yields CDR1 PRHDT and CDR2 FYEKMQ (reference sequence). The CDR3 loop is CASSPQREVWKGYTF. CDR3 sequence (DNA): TGTGCCAGCAGCCCTCAGAGGGAGGTATGGAAGGGCTACACCTTC.

The CDR3 DNA follows: TGTGCCAGCAGTCCCCCGACAGGGCGGACCCAGTACTTC. Its translation is CASSPPTGRTQYF. The J gene is TRBJ2-5, the V gene TRBV28; 7 bases are shared with TRBD1. V shed 5 bases, J shed 7 bases, and the junction held 7 bases outside the gene matches. This CDR3 is 13 amino acids long. The germline V gene encodes CDR1 MDHEN and CDR2 SYDVKM.

The chain is built from TRBV5-6 and TRBJ2-1, with D possibly matching TRBD1 (6 bases). V lost 2 bases and J lost 4, with 10 bases in between. Per germline, CDR1 SGHDT and CDR2 YYEEEE. The CDR3 totals 14 residues. This CDR3 reads CASSFLDSYNEQFF. The CDR3 DNA reads as TGTGCCAGCAGCTTTCTGGACAGTTACAATGAGCAGTTCTTC.

The chain carries TRBV7-2 and TRBJ2-5; a possible D gene is TRBD2 (6 bases). The CDR3 totals 13 residues. The germline CDR1 and CDR2 sequences are SGHTA and FQGNSA. Trimming cost V 3 bases and J 4 bases, with 9 bases left between them. In DNA form, the CDR3 reads TGTGCCAGCAGCTTCGGGGGAGCAGAGACCCAGTACTTC. Translating it yields CASSFGGAETQYF.

The V and J genes are TRBV5-1 and TRBJ1-6; TRBD1 agrees at 7 bases. This CDR3 has 16 amino acids. Germline-derived CDR1 and CDR2 are SGHRS and YFSETQ. J gave up 5 bases and V 5 bases, and 10 bases lay outside the gene matches. CDR3 residues: CASRASRQGDNSPLHF. For the CDR3, the DNA is TGCGCCAGCAGAGCCAGCCGACAGGGCGATAATTCACCCCTCCACTTT.